The following is a T cell receptor (beta chain) sequence with its context. This sample is part of a study of patients and donors after allogeneic stem cell transplantation. Trimming removed 1 base from V and 1 base from J, with 7 bases in between. Germline V gene data show CDR1 as SGHTA and CDR2 as FQGNSA. The CDR3 is made up of 14 amino acids. TCRdb re-derived calls from the RT-PCR reads in MiXCR, one entry per CDR3 protein. This table has 37,000 or so distinct CDR3 sequences, roughly 30% appearing once. The sequence came from a human donor who was either an allogeneic HSCT recipient or a stem cell or donor lymphocyte infusion donor (not recorded which). It is not recorded whose cells these are; they may come from a transplant donor. Sequencing was performed on blood, either unsorted or a sorted T cell fraction (not recorded which). The J gene is TRBJ2-5, the V gene TRBV7-2; D is perhaps TRBD2 (6 bases). For the CDR3, the DNA is TGTGCCAGCAGCTTAGGGAGGGGCCAAGAGACCCAGTACTTC. It encodes CASSLGRGQETQYF.